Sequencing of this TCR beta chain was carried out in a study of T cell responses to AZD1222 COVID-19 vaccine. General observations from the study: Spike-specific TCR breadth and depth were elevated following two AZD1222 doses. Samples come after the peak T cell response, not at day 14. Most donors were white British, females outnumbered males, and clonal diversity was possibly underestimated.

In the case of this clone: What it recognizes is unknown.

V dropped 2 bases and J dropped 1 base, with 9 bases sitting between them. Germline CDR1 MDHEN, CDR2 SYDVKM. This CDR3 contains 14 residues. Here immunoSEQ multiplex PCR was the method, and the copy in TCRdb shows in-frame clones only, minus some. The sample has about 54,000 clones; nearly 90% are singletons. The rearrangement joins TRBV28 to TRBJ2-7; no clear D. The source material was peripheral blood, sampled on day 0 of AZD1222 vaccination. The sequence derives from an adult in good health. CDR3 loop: CASSLPQRSYEQYF. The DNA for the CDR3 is TGTGCCAGCAGTTTACCTCAGCGTTCCTACGAGCAGTACTTC.